One sample yielded the 9 T cell receptor beta chains listed below, sequenced in a study of OX40 agonist ivuxolimab in advanced cancers. Using immunoSEQ multiplex PCR, the repertoire was profiled, and TCRdb retains in-frame clones only, with some absent. Among tens of thousands of clones, 75% to 90% were seen once, and the ten largest hold less than 0.2%. The sequencing used CD4+ or CD8+ T cells sorted from blood, collected in a trial of the OX40 agonist ivuxolimab. The receptor set was obtained from an adult with an advanced solid tumor such as melanoma, head and neck, liver or kidney cancer.

The V call is TRBV5-5, the J call TRBJ1-2; D is uncertain. The CDR3 totals 13 residues. CDR1 and CDR2 (germline): SGHKS, YYEKEE (reference sequence). Trimming pared 5 bases from V and 5 bases from J, leaving 13 bases between. This CDR3 reads CASSYDGPYGYTF. In DNA, the CDR3 is TGTGCCAGCAGTTACGACGGCCCGTATGGCTACACCTTC.

The chain carries TRBV29-1 and TRBJ2-2; TRBD1 aligns across 11 bases. Germline V gives CDR1 SQVTM, CDR2 ANQGSEA. Trimming cost V 7 bases and J 7 bases; bases outside gene matches: 5. The CDR3 is made up of 13 amino acids. The CDR3 bases are TGCAGCGCTCAAGGGACAGGGGGCGGGGAGCTGTTTTTT. Protein: CSAQGTGGGELFF.

J is TRBJ2-7 and V is TRBV10-3; 7 nucleotides match TRBD1. The CDR3 covers 15 residues. Looked up from germline, CDR1 is ENHRY and CDR2 is SYGVKD. The trim removed 3 bases at V and 1 base at J, leaving 6 bases unmatched. This CDR3 reads CAISEGDRVSYEQYF. CDR3 sequence (DNA): TGTGCCATCAGTGAAGGTGACAGGGTTTCCTACGAGCAGTACTTC.

The chain links TRBV14 to TRBJ2-7; 8 bases align to TRBD1. Germline CDR1 reads SGHDN; CDR2 reads FVKESK. V was pared by 6 bases and J by 9 bases, with 13 bases of the junction left unmatched. The CDR3 is 14 amino acids. CDR3 loop: CASSVAGGLSGQYV. The CDR3 nucleotides are TGTGCCAGCAGTGTAGCAGGGGGCTTGTCTGGGCAGTACGTC.

Details on this clone: A read error may produce the germline difference seen at one junction end. This rearrangement joins TRBV6-6 to TRBJ2-3, with TRBD1 identical over 8 bases. The length of the CDR3 is 12 residues. Germline assignment: CDR1 MNHNY and CDR2 SVGAGI (reference sequence). The CDR3: CASIYSQGAQYF. CDR3 in DNA: TGTGCCAGCATTTACTCACAGGGGGCGCAGTATTTT.

The V gene is TRBV2, the J gene TRBJ2-1; either TRBD1 or TRBD2 may fit D (5 bases each). The CDR3 totals 13 residues. CDR1 SNHLY and CDR2 FYNNEI come from the germline V gene. Between the trimmed V and J ends, which lost 3 bases and 15 bases, there was a span of 18 bases. Here the CDR3 DNA reads TGTGCCAGCAGTGATGACCGAGGGGTTCTTCGGTTCTTC. Translated, it gives CASSDDRGVLRFF. The full variable domain, in which reference TRBV2 and TRBJ2-1 provide the parts outside the CDR3, is EPEVTQTPSHQVTQMGQEVILRCVPISNHLYFYWYRQILGQKVEFLVSFYNNEISEKSEIFDDQFSVERPDGSNFTLKIRSTKLEDSAMYFCASSDDRGVLRFFGPGTRLTVL.

The CDR3: CARSGSATEAFF. CDR3 DNA sequence: TGTGCCAGATCCGGATCGGCCACTGAAGCTTTCTTT. The chain couples TRBV6-6 to TRBJ1-1; D is unclear. This CDR3 contains 12 residues. Trimming left V 9 bases short and J 4 bases short, with 12 bases between. Germline values: CDR1 MNHNY, CDR2 SVGAGI (reference sequence).

CDR3 region: CASSYEASTYNSPLHF. The CDR3 DNA is TGTGCCAGCAGTTACGAGGCCTCCACTTACAATTCACCCCTCCACTTT. The chain employs TRBV6-5 and TRBJ1-6, with D hard to call. This CDR3 is 16 amino acids long. From germline, CDR1 is MNHEY and CDR2 SVGAGI. The V end lost 2 bases, the J end lost 7 bases, and 15 bases lay between the germline ends.

The CDR3 region is CATSKGLGSGTDTQYF. In nucleotides, the CDR3 is TGTGCCACCAGCAAGGGACTAGGGTCCGGCACAGATACGCAGTATTTT. V is TRBV15 and J is TRBJ2-3; 8 nucleotides match TRBD2. The CDR3 extends over 16 amino acids. V trimming: 4 bases; J trimming: 1 base; junction bases outside the gene matches: 7. Germline CDR1 is LNHNV and CDR2 is YYDKDF (reference sequence).